Each of the 23 T cell receptor beta chains below was sequenced from the same sample in a study of blood T cell repertoires in COVID-19. Generated by immunoSEQ multiplex PCR, the TCRdb table keeps only in-frame clones and is missing some. Of 200,000 to 250,000 clones detected, around four fifths appear once; the ten largest clones hold approximately 5%. The sample taken for sequencing was PBMCs or T cells enriched from blood (not recorded which). These receptors originate from a woman between 50 and 59 years old who had been exposed to COVID-19.

V is TRBV30 and J is TRBJ2-3, with D perhaps matching TRBD2 (7 bases). This CDR3 has 15 amino acids. Between the trimmed V and J ends, which lost 2 bases and 3 bases, there was a span of 15 bases. Per the germline V gene, CDR1 is GTSNPN and CDR2 is SVGIG (reference sequence). CDR3 sequence reads: CAWSIAGARTDTQYF. The CDR3 DNA reads TGTGCCTGGAGTATCGCGGGGGCGAGGACAGATACGCAGTATTTT.

This chain uses TRBV30 with TRBJ1-5, with 8 positions matching TRBD1. The CDR3 has 19 residues. V shed 0 bases, J shed 2 bases, and the junction held 15 bases outside the gene matches. Germline V gene lookup returns CDR1 GTSNPN and CDR2 SVGIG (reference sequence). CDR3 in DNA: TGTGCCTGGAGTGTGGCGACAGGGGCGCTCGGGGGTGGCAATCAGCCCCAGCATTTT. The encoded protein is CAWSVATGALGGGNQPQHF.

This chain links TRBV9 with TRBJ2-5; 7 nucleotides align to TRBD1. From germline, CDR1 is SGDLS and CDR2 YYNGEE. Trimming cost V 3 bases and J 3 bases; bases outside gene matches: 11. This CDR3 has 16 residues. The CDR3 nucleotides read TGTGCCAGCAGCGCCCAACTCACAGGGGAGAAAGAGACCCAGTACTTC. Translation: CASSAQLTGEKETQYF.

The chain couples TRBV6-2 or TRBV6-3 to TRBJ2-7; TRBD1 is a possible D gene (6 bases). Trimming shortened V by 0 bases and J by 4 bases, and 13 bases separated the two germline ends. CDR3 size: 15 residues. Germline V gene sequence: CDR1 MNHEY, CDR2 SVGEGT. This chain's CDR3 is CASSYSPEDRYEQYF. The CDR3 nucleotides read TGTGCCAGCAGTTACTCCCCCGAGGACAGATACGAGCAGTACTTC.

The V call is TRBV5-1, the J call TRBJ2-3; TRBD2 matches at 13 bases. CDR1 is SGHRS and CDR2 is YFSETQ in the germline V gene. CDR3 size: 15 residues. V dropped 7 bases and J dropped 0; count of bases not matched to a gene: 2. Written as DNA, the CDR3 is TGCGCCAGCCGACTAGCGGGGGGCAGCACAGATACGCAGTATTTT. It translates to CASRLAGGSTDTQYF.

The chain combines TRBV18 with TRBJ2-6; 8 positions agree with TRBD1. The V segment lost 0 bases and the J segment 0 bases; nucleotides outside the gene matches: 7. Germline V lookup: CDR1 KGHSH, CDR2 LQKENI. The CDR3 sequence is 19 residues long. The CDR3 here is CASSPPGQAIFSGANVLTF. CDR3 coding DNA: TGTGCCAGCTCACCACCGGGACAGGCAATATTCTCTGGGGCCAACGTCCTGACTTTC.

The chain recombines TRBV29-1 with TRBJ2-1; 10 bases map to TRBD2. V lost 4 bases and J lost 9; bases outside the gene matches: 6. This CDR3 comprises 13 residues. CDR1 is SQVTM and CDR2 is ANQGSEA in the germline V gene. The CDR3 nucleotides read TGCAGCGTTGTTACCGGGACTAGCGCTGAGCAGTTCTTC. This encodes CSVVTGTSAEQFF.

Note on this clone: Sequence at one end of the junction differs from germline and may be a read error. This sequence joins TRBV5-6 and TRBJ1-6; D is ambiguous. CDR1 is SGHDT, CDR2 YYEEEE, per germline. This CDR3 comprises 14 residues. The CDR3 here is CTSRWRSGISPLHF. As DNA, the CDR3 is TGTACCAGCAGATGGAGGTCGGGGATTTCACCCCTCCACTTT. Full variable domain (rest looked up from reference TRBV5-6 and TRBJ1-6): DAGVTQSPTHLIKTRGQQVTLRCSPKSGHDTVSWYQQALGQGPQFIFQYYEEEERQRGNFPDRFSGHQFPNYSSELNVNALLLGDSALYLCTSRWRSGISPLHFGNGTRLTVT.

This clone was detected only once. The J gene is TRBJ2-5, the V gene TRBV2; 7 nucleotides align to TRBD2. The ends lost 7 bases at V and 7 bases at J; junction bases unmatched: 9. There are 13 residues in the CDR3. Per germline, CDR1 SNHLY and CDR2 FYNNEI. CDR3 nucleotide sequence: TGTGCCAGCAACACACCGGGGGGTAGGACCCAGTACTTC. This codes for CASNTPGGRTQYF.

The gene calls are TRBV12-5 and TRBJ1-1, with D possibly TRBD1 on 5 matching bases. V was trimmed by 0 bases and J by 3 bases, leaving 11 bases between them. CDR1 is LGHNT, CDR2 FRNRAP, per germline. The CDR3 totals 15 residues. CDR3 coding DNA: TGTGCTAGTGGTTTGGTACATGGGGGGGACACTGAAGCTTTCTTT. It is translated as CASGLVHGGDTEAFF.

This clone appeared once. The chain links TRBV19 to TRBJ1-1; 8 nucleotides line up with TRBD1. The CDR3 extends over 15 amino acids. Trimming cost V 5 bases and J 1 base; bases outside gene matches: 6. In germline, CDR1 is LNHDA, CDR2 SQIVND (reference sequence). CDR3 region: CASSSDRARNTEAFF. The CDR3 DNA reads as TGTGCCAGTAGTTCGGACAGGGCTAGGAACACTGAAGCTTTCTTT. The variable domain in full, with the rest retrieved from reference TRBV19 and TRBJ1-1, is DGGITQSPKYLFRKEGQNVTLSCEQNLNHDAMYWYRQDPGQGLRLIYYSQIVNDFQKGDIAEGYSVSREKKESFPLTVTSAQKNPTAFYLCASSSDRARNTEAFFGQGTRLTVV.

The chain joins TRBV27 to TRBJ1-6; D remains unclear. The V and J ends lost 8 bases and 7 bases respectively, with 12 bases between them. This CDR3 is 13 amino acids long. Germline CDR1 MNHEY, CDR2 SMNVEV (reference sequence). The CDR3 sequence: CASATIINSPLHF. CDR3 DNA: TGTGCCAGCGCAACAATCATCAATTCACCCCTCCACTTT.

The chain carries TRBV2 and TRBJ1-5; 7 nucleotides line up with TRBD1. The CDR3 sequence is 15 residues long. Trimming cost V 6 bases and J 0 bases; bases outside gene matches: 5. Germline assignment: CDR1 SNHLY and CDR2 FYNNEI. CDR3 region: CASSPNRGSNQPQHF. The CDR3 coding sequence is TGTGCCAGCAGCCCTAACAGGGGTAGCAATCAGCCCCAGCATTTT.

This chain joins TRBV5-6 and TRBJ1-5; 9 bases fit TRBD1. Germline lookup yields CDR1 SGHDT and CDR2 YYEEEE. The CDR3 runs 14 residues. V was clipped by 4 bases and J by 6 bases; unmatched bases: 5. CDR3 in DNA: TGTGCCAGCAGCCACACAGGGGGCGGTCAGCCCCAGCATTTT. This codes for CASSHTGGGQPQHF.

V is TRBV11-3 and J is TRBJ2-7; D ambiguous. The germline gives CDR1 SGHNT, CDR2 YENEEA. Deletions cut 1 base from V and 2 bases from J, with 9 bases between. The CDR3 is 14 residues long. In nucleotides, the CDR3 is TGTGCCAGCAGCTTAGGGCGAGGAACCTACGAGCAGTACTTC. It encodes CASSLGRGTYEQYF.

This clone was observed a single time. The chain joins TRBV29-1 to TRBJ1-1; D is perhaps TRBD1 (5 bases). Germline CDR1 SQVTM, CDR2 ANQGSEA. CDR3 size: 11 residues. The V end was cut by 6 bases, the J end by 7 bases, with 12 bases between. CDR3 bases: TGCAGCGTGGGGGGGGTCCATGAAGCTTTCTTT. This encodes CSVGGVHEAFF.

In this sample, this clone turned up a few times. The CDR3 region has the DNA TGTGCCAGCAGCCCAGCGGGGGAAATCACAGATACGCAGTATTTT. Translation: CASSPAGEITDTQYF. The gene calls are TRBV6-2 or TRBV6-3 and TRBJ2-3, with 8 nucleotides matching TRBD2. V lost 6 bases, J lost 2 bases, and 7 bases stayed unmatched. The germline gives CDR1 MNHEY, CDR2 SVGEGT. The CDR3 sequence is 15 residues long.

This clone was recorded a few times. The rearrangement links TRBV4-1 to TRBJ1-1; a weak D match, TRBD1 (6 bases). The V gene lost 2 bases and the J gene lost 4 bases, with 11 bases spanning the gap. Germline V lookup: CDR1 MGHRA, CDR2 YSYEKL. This CDR3 is 14 amino acids long. For the CDR3, the DNA is TGCGCCAGCAGCCAACGGGAAGGGGGCACTGAAGCTTTCTTT. Protein sequence: CASSQREGGTEAFF.

This clone appeared a single time. The chain has TRBV10-1 and TRBJ1-6, with D uncertain. V was cut by 7 bases and J by 8 bases, with 9 bases left in between. From germline, CDR1 is WNHNN and CDR2 SYGVQD (reference sequence). The CDR3 sequence is 12 residues long. CDR3 bases: TGCGCCAGCATTCACTCGCATTCACCCCTCCACTTT. Protein product: CASIHSHSPLHF.

The gene calls are TRBV4-3 and TRBJ1-4, with 7 bases fitting TRBD1. The J segment lost 5 bases and the V segment lost 1 base, leaving 4 bases of the junction unmatched. From germline, CDR1 is LGHNA and CDR2 YSLEER. This CDR3 region has 15 residues. The CDR3 DNA reads TGCGCCAGCAGCCAAGCGGACAGGACCAATGAAAAACTGTTTTTT. Amino acids: CASSQADRTNEKLFF.

V is TRBV7-3 and J is TRBJ1-6; D uncertain. V was clipped by 0 bases and J by 9 bases, with 24 bases between them. The CDR3 extends over 19 amino acids. Looked up from germline, CDR1 is SGHTA and CDR2 is FQGTGA. As DNA, the CDR3 is TGTGCCAGCAGCTTAACCCCATTTTCGGGGAGTTCACCACCTTCACCCCTCCACTTT. It yields the protein CASSLTPFSGSSPPSPLHF.

This clone showed up many times. The V call is TRBV28, the J call TRBJ1-5, with TRBD1 as a possible D gene (5 bases). The germline gives CDR1 MDHEN, CDR2 SYDVKM. CDR3 length equals 10 residues. CDR3 residues: CVTGRQPQHF. Here the CDR3 DNA reads TGTGTTACAGGCAGGCAGCCCCAGCATTTT.

This sequence joins TRBV10-2 and TRBJ1-5, with 8 bases fitting TRBD1. The length of the CDR3 is 13 residues. Per germline, CDR1 WSHSY and CDR2 SAAADI. The junction had 2 bases not matched to a gene; V was cut back by 4 bases and J by 6 bases. CDR3 in amino acids: CASSVGTGQPQHF. CDR3 bases: TGCGCCAGCAGTGTAGGGACAGGTCAGCCCCAGCATTTT.